One and the same sample provided the 3 T cell receptor beta chains below, sequenced in a study of blood T cell repertoires in COVID-19. Only in-frame clones appear in the TCRdb table, and some are missing; sequencing was by immunoSEQ multiplex PCR. The sample consists of 200,000 to 250,000 clones, just over 85% of them appearing once. The sequenced sample was PBMCs or T cells enriched from blood (not recorded which). These TCRs come from a woman aged 40 to 49 with acute COVID-19.

The chain has TRBV6-6 and TRBJ2-7; the match to TRBD1 covers 10 bases. The CDR3 runs 14 residues. CDR1 and CDR2 from the germline V gene are MNHNY and SVGAGI (reference sequence). Trimming cost V 5 bases and J 5 bases; bases outside gene matches: 6. The CDR3 region has the DNA TGTGCCAGCAGTCTAAGGGACAGGGGAAACGAGCAGTACTTC. It translates to CASSLRDRGNEQYF.

The chain carries TRBV12-3 or TRBV12-4 and TRBJ1-3; D unclear. Trimming took off 1 base at V and 3 bases at J, with 4 bases between the two ends. The CDR3 runs 13 residues. CDR3 loop: CASSLVGGNTIYF. As DNA, the CDR3 is TGTGCCAGCAGTTTAGTCGGTGGAAACACCATATATTTT.

V gene TRBV27 combines with J gene TRBJ2-7; D is possibly TRBD1 (6 bases). The germline V gene has CDR1 MNHEY and CDR2 SMNVEV (reference sequence). The CDR3 is 14 amino acids. The germline V and J ends were trimmed by 2 bases and 2 bases, with 10 bases remaining between them. The DNA of the CDR3 is TGTGCCAGCAGTTTAAATCCAGGGGCCTACGAGCAGTACGTC. Residues: CASSLNPGAYEQYV.